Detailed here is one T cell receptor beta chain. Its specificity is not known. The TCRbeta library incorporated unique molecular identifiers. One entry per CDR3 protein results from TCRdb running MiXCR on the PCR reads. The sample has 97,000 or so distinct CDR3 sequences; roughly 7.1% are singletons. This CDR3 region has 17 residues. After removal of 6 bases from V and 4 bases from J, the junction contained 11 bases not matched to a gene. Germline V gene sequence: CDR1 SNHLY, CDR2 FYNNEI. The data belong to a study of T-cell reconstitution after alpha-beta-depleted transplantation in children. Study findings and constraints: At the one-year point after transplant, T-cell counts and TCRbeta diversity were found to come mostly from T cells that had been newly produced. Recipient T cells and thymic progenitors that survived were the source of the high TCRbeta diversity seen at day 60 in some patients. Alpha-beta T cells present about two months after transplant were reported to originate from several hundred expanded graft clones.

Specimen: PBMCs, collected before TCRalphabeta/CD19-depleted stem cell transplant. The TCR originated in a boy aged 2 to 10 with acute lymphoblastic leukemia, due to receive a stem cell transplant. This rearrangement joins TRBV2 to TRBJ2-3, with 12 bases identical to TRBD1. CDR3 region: CASRDIGTGGLADTQYF. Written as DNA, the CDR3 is TGTGCCAGCAGGGATATCGGGACAGGGGGCCTTGCAGATACGCAGTATTTT. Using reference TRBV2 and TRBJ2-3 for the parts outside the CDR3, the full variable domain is EPEVTQTPSHQVTQMGQEVILRCVPISNHLYFYWYRQILGQKVEFLVSFYNNEISEKSEIFDDQFSVERPDGSNFTLKIRSTKLEDSAMYFCASRDIGTGGLADTQYFGPGTRLTVL.